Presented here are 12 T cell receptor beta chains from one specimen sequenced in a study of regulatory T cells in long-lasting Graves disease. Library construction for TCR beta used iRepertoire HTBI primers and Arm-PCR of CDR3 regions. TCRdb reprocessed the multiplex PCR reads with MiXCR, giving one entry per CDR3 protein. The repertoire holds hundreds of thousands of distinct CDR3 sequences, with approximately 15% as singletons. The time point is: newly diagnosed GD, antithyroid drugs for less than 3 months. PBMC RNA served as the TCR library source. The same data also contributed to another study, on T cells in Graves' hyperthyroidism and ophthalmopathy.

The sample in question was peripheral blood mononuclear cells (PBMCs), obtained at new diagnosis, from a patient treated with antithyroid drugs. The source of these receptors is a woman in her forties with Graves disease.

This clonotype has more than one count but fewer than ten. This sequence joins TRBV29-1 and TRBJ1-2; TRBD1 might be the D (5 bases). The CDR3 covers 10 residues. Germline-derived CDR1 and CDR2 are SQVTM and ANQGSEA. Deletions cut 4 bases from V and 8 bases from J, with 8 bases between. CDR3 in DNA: TGCAGCGTTGCAGGGTTCGGCTACACCTTC. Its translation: CSVAGFGYTF.

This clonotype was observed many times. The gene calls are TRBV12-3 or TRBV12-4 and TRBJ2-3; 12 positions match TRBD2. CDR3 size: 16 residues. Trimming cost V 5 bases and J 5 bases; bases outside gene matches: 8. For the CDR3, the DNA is TGTGCCAGCAGTCCGACCCTAGCGGGAGGGCTAGATACGCAGTATTTT. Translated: CASSPTLAGGLDTQYF.

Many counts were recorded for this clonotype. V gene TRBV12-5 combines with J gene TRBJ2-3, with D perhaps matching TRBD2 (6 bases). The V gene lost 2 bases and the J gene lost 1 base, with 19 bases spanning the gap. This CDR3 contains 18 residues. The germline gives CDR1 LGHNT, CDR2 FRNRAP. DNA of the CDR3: TGTGCTAGTGGTTTGTCTACTACTAGCCGCCCTCGCACAGATACGCAGTATTTT. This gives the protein CASGLSTTSRPRTDTQYF.

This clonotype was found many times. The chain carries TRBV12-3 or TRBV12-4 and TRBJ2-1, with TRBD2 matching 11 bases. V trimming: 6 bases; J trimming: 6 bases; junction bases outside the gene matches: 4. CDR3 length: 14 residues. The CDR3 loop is CASRLAGGSNEQFF. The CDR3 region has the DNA TGTGCCAGCAGGCTAGCGGGAGGTTCCAATGAGCAGTTCTTC.

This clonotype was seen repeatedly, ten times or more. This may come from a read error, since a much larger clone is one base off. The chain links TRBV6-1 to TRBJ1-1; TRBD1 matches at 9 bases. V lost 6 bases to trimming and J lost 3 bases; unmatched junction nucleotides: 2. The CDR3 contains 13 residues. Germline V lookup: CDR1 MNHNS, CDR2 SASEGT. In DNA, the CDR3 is TGTGCCAGCAGCGACAGGGGGGACACTGAAGCTTTCTTT. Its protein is CASSDRGDTEAFF.

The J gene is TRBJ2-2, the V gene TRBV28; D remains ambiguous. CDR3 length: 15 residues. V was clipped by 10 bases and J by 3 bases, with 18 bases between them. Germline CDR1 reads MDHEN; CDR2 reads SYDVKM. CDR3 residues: CANRPIPRDTGELFF. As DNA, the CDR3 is TGTGCCAACAGACCCATCCCTAGGGACACCGGGGAGCTGTTTTTT.

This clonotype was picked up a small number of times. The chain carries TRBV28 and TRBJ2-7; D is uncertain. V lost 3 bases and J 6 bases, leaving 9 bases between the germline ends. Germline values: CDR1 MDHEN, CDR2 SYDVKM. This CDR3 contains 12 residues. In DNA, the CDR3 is TGTGCCAGCAGTTTTTCCGGACCCGAGCAGTACTTC. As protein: CASSFSGPEQYF.

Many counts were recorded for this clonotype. The CDR3 is CASSLGQGHGYTF. CDR3 sequence (DNA): TGCGCCAGCAGCCTAGGACAGGGACATGGCTACACCTTC. The rearrangement joins TRBV5-1 to TRBJ1-2, with 8 bases identical to TRBD1. CDR1 SGHRS and CDR2 YFSETQ come from the germline V gene. CDR3 length: 13 amino acids. V lost 4 bases and J lost 6; bases outside the gene matches: 5.

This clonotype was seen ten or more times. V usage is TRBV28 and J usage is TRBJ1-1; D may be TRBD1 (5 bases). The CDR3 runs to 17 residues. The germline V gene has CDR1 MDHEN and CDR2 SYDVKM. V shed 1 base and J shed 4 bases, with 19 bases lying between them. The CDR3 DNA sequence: TGTGCCAGCAGTTTATTGGGGGGACTAGGGGAGTTCACTGAAGCTTTCTTT. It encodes CASSLLGGLGEFTEAFF.

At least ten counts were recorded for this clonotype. CDR3 nucleotide sequence: TGTGCCAGCAGCAATCCGGGACTAGCGGGAGACAACACCGGGGAGCTGTTTTTT. Translation: CASSNPGLAGDNTGELFF. V and J are TRBV7-9 and TRBJ2-2, with 14 bases identical to TRBD2. The CDR3 is 18 amino acids. Germline V gene lookup returns CDR1 SEHNR and CDR2 FQNEAQ (reference sequence). V trimming: 5 bases; J trimming: 2 bases; junction bases outside the gene matches: 7.

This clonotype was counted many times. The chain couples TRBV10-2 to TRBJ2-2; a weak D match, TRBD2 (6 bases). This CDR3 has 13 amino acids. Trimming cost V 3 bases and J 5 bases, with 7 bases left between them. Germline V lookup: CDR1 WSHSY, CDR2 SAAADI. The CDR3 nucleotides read TGCGCCAGCAGTGATGGGGGGACCGGGGAGCTGTTTTTT. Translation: CASSDGGTGELFF.

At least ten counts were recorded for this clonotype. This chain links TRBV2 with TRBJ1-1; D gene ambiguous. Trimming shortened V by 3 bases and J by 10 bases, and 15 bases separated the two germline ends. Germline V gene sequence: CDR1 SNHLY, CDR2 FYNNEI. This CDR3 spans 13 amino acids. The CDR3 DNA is TGTGCCAGCAGTGATAAGGCTGAGGGTGGAGCTTTCTTT. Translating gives CASSDKAEGGAFF.